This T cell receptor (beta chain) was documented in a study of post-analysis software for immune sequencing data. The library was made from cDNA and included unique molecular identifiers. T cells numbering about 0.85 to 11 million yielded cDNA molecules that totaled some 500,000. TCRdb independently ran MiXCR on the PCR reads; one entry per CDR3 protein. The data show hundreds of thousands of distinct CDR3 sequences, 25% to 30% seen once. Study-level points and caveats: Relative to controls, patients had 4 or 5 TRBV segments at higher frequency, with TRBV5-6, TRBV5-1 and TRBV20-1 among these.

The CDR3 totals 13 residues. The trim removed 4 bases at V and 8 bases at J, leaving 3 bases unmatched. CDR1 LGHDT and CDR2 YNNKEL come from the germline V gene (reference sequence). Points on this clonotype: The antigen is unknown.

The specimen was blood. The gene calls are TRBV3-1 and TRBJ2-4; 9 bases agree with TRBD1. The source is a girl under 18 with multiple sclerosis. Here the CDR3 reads CASSRDRVHIQYF. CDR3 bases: TGTGCCAGCAGCCGGGACAGGGTGCACATTCAGTACTTC.